Below, 26 T cell receptor beta chains from the same sample are listed, as sequenced in a study of regulatory dendritic cells for organ transplantation. Libraries were prepared by immunoSEQ multiplex PCR; TCRdb keeps only in-frame clonotypes and omits some of them. The sample has about 28,000 clones; 82% are singletons. The sequencing input was naive CD8+ T cells from blood. Subset specified: CD45RA+ naive T cells. The receptors were sampled from a human donor in good health.

Note on this clone: This sample includes further DNA sequences coding for the same CDR3. This sequence joins TRBV9 and TRBJ1-5; 9 bases agree with TRBD1. J was trimmed by 1 base and V by 2 bases; bases with no gene match: 1. The CDR3 is 15 residues long. Germline V gene sequence: CDR1 SGDLS, CDR2 YYNGEE. CDR3 nucleotide sequence: TGTGCCAGCAGCGTCGGACAGGGGAGCAATCAGCCCCAGCATTTT. Amino acid sequence: CASSVGQGSNQPQHF.

V is TRBV13 and J is TRBJ2-5; 7 bases fit TRBD2. The CDR3 is made up of 14 amino acids. J was trimmed by 2 bases and V by 5 bases; bases with no gene match: 5. The germline V gene has CDR1 PRHDT and CDR2 FYEKMQ (reference sequence). The chain's CDR3 is CASSLQAGQETQYF. In DNA form, the CDR3 reads TGTGCCAGCAGCCTCCAAGCGGGGCAAGAGACCCAGTACTTC. Filled out from reference TRBV13 and TRBJ2-5, the complete variable domain reads AAGVIQSPRHLIKEKRETATLKCYPIPRHDTVYWYQQGPGQDPQFLISFYEKMQSDKGSIPDRFSAQQFSDYHSELNMSSLELGDSALYFCASSLQAGQETQYFGPGTRLLVL.

The chain combines TRBV27 with TRBJ2-6, with D tentatively TRBD1 (6 bases). Looked up from germline, CDR1 is MNHEY and CDR2 is SMNVEV (reference sequence). Trimming removed 5 bases from V and 0 bases from J, with 29 bases in between. CDR3 length equals 22 residues. CDR3 amino acids: CASSVWPPGQLLALSGANVLTF. CDR3 in DNA: TGTGCCAGCAGTGTCTGGCCTCCCGGACAGCTACTGGCACTCTCTGGGGCCAACGTCCTGACTTTC. The variable domain in full, completed from reference TRBV27 and TRBJ2-6, reads EAQVTQNPRYLITVTGKKLTVTCSQNMNHEYMSWYRQDPGLGLRQIYYSMNVEVTDKGDVPEGYKVSRKEKRNFPLILESPSPNQTSLYFCASSVWPPGQLLALSGANVLTFGAGSRLTVL.

The V and J genes are TRBV6-1 and TRBJ2-7; maybe TRBD1 (6 bases). Germline CDR1 MNHNS, CDR2 SASEGT. The CDR3 is made up of 14 amino acids. With 8 bases removed from V and 2 bases from J, the gap between germline ends came to 16 bases. The CDR3 DNA follows: TGTGCCAGCTTGCCCCCCAGGGGAACCTACGAGCAGTACTTC. This translates into CASLPPRGTYEQYF.

This clone was seen more than once but under ten times. The chain has TRBV27 and TRBJ1-2, with 11 bases that match TRBD1. The length of the CDR3 is 16 residues. The J segment lost 2 bases and the V segment lost 6 bases, leaving 8 bases of the junction unmatched. From germline, CDR1 is MNHEY and CDR2 SMNVEV (reference sequence). The CDR3 loop reads CASSWTGGGLNYGYTF. The CDR3 DNA reads TGTGCCAGCAGCTGGACAGGGGGCGGATTAAACTATGGCTACACCTTC.

V usage is TRBV7-3 and J usage is TRBJ2-1; D possibly corresponds to TRBD2 (6 bases). This CDR3 comprises 14 residues. V was pared by 5 bases and J by 6 bases, with 14 bases between. CDR1 is SGHTA, CDR2 FQGTGA, per germline. CDR3: CASSPRLGVNEQFF. The CDR3 coding sequence is TGTGCCAGCAGCCCCCGACTAGGAGTCAATGAGCAGTTCTTC. The complete variable domain, with remaining parts taken from reference TRBV7-3 and TRBJ2-1, reads GAGVSQTPSNKVTEKGKYVELRCDPISGHTALYWYRQSLGQGPEFLIYFQGTGAADDSGLPNDRFFAVRPEGSVSTLKIQRTERGDSAVYLCASSPRLGVNEQFFGPGTRLTVL.

Remarks on this clone: The CDR3 does not end in the conserved phenylalanine or tryptophan, so this is likely a read error. It is unclear where the CDR3 begins or ends on the DNA, so no DNA is shown, and the CDR3 is as TCRdb lists it. The chain uses TRBV12-5 and TRBJ1-2. Germline CDR1 and CDR2: LGHNT and FRNRAP. The CDR3 has 16 residues if both end residues are counted. The CDR3 sequence: CASGFVPLLTCWGLLV.

This clone occurred once. The chain couples TRBV5-5 to TRBJ1-2; 7 positions agree with TRBD1. Trimming at V came to 0 bases and at J to 3 bases, leaving 2 bases not matched to a gene. Germline V gene data show CDR1 as SGHKS and CDR2 as YYEKEE (reference sequence). The CDR3 spans 14 residues. Written as DNA, the CDR3 is TGTGCCAGCAGCTTGGAGCAGGGGGACTATGGCTACACCTTC. Its translation: CASSLEQGDYGYTF.

The chain uses TRBV19 and TRBJ2-2, with 9 bases aligning to TRBD2. Germline trimming cut 3 bases from V and 4 bases from J; bases unmatched to any gene: 6. Germline V lookup: CDR1 LNHDA, CDR2 SQIVND (reference sequence). The CDR3 is 16 residues long. CDR3 residues: CASSIPSGEITGELFF. The CDR3 DNA sequence: TGTGCCAGTAGTATCCCTAGCGGGGAAATCACCGGGGAGCTGTTTTTT.

The chain combines TRBV11-2 with TRBJ1-2; D is perhaps TRBD1 (5 bases). V was pared by 3 bases and J by 1 base, with 6 bases between. Germline V gives CDR1 SGHAT, CDR2 FQNNGV. This CDR3 has 13 residues. The CDR3 region is CASSLDNNYGYTF. In DNA, the CDR3 is TGTGCCAGCAGCTTGGACAATAACTATGGCTACACCTTC.

This chain connects TRBV4-3 to TRBJ1-1, with 7 nucleotides matching TRBD1. Germline-derived CDR1 and CDR2 are LGHNA and YSLEER. CDR3 length equals 16 residues. J gave up 6 bases and V 0 bases, and 10 bases lay outside the gene matches. The CDR3 region has the DNA TGCGCCAGCAGCCAAGAGGTCGGACAGGAGAAAGCTGAAGCTTTCTTT. This sequence encodes CASSQEVGQEKAEAFF.

This clone was found once. This chain links TRBV9 with TRBJ2-3; 8 nucleotides match TRBD2. The germline V gene encodes CDR1 SGDLS and CDR2 YYNGEE. The ends lost 3 bases at V and 4 bases at J; junction bases unmatched: 7. The CDR3 is 15 amino acids. DNA for the CDR3: TGTGCCAGCAGCGCCACTAGCGGCCCTTCAGATACGCAGTATTTT. Protein product: CASSATSGPSDTQYF.

The chain carries TRBV5-6 and TRBJ2-7; 7 positions match TRBD2. CDR1 and CDR2 from the germline V gene are SGHDT and YYEEEE. V was pared by 4 bases and J by 3 bases, with 10 bases of the junction left unmatched. There are 15 residues in the CDR3. The CDR3 bases are TGTGCCAGCAGCCCTTCGCGGGGGAGGTTCTACGAGCAGTACTTC. This translates into CASSPSRGRFYEQYF.

The gene calls are TRBV7-2 and TRBJ2-7; D might be TRBD1 (5 bases). CDR3 size: 14 residues. Germline-derived CDR1 and CDR2 are SGHTA and FQGNSA. V was trimmed by 4 bases and J by 2 bases, leaving 12 bases between them. CDR3 in amino acids: CASSYRTSPYEQYF. For the CDR3, the DNA is TGTGCCAGCAGCTATAGGACAAGTCCCTACGAGCAGTACTTC.

This chain's CDR3 is CASSPVGVANYGYTF. In DNA, the CDR3 is TGCGCCAGCAGCCCAGTAGGGGTTGCTAACTATGGCTACACCTTC. The rearrangement uses TRBV5-1 and TRBJ1-2; possible D gene TRBD1, 5 bases. Trimming removed 4 bases at V and 0 bases at J, with 13 bases between. The CDR3 length is 15 residues. Germline values: CDR1 SGHRS, CDR2 YFSETQ.

This rearrangement joins TRBV7-2 to TRBJ2-2; 8 nucleotides line up with TRBD1. V lost 2 bases and J lost 7; bases outside the gene matches: 6. This CDR3 contains 15 residues. Looked up from germline, CDR1 is SGHTA and CDR2 is FQGNSA. In nucleotides, the CDR3 is TGTGCCAGCAGCTTAATGCAGGGGGCTGGCGGGGAGCTGTTTTTT. It translates to CASSLMQGAGGELFF. Supplemented by reference TRBV7-2 and TRBJ2-2, the full variable domain reads GAGVSQSPSNKVTEKGKDVELRCDPISGHTALYWYRQSLGQGLEFLIYFQGNSAPDKSGLPSDRFSAERTGGSVSTLTIQRTQQEDSAVYLCASSLMQGAGGELFFGEGSRLTVL.

The chain recombines TRBV27 with TRBJ2-1; TRBD2 aligns across 12 bases. The length of the CDR3 is 14 residues. The V gene's germline CDR1 is MNHEY and CDR2 SMNVEV (reference sequence). V was pared by 5 bases and J by 8 bases, with 4 bases of the junction left unmatched. The CDR3 DNA follows: TGTGCCAGCAGTACAACTAGCGGGGGGCATGAGCAGTTCTTC. Protein product: CASSTTSGGHEQFF.

The J gene is TRBJ1-4, the V gene TRBV4-1; 7 bases match TRBD1. The trim removed 1 base at V and 3 bases at J, leaving 5 bases unmatched. The CDR3 sequence is 16 residues long. Germline CDR1 and CDR2: MGHRA and YSYEKL. CDR3 bases: TGCGCCAGCAGCCAAGCAGGGGGGCAGGCTAATGAAAAACTGTTTTTT. It codes for CASSQAGGQANEKLFF.

This sequence joins TRBV7-6 and TRBJ2-1; 8 bases are a match to TRBD2. This CDR3 is built from 16 residues. V trimming: 0 bases; J trimming: 3 bases; junction bases outside the gene matches: 4. Germline CDR1 reads SGHVS; CDR2 reads FNYEAQ. CDR3 sequence (DNA): TGTGCCAGCAGCTTAGCGAACAGCGGGGGCTACAATGAGCAGTTCTTC. Its protein product is CASSLANSGGYNEQFF.

J is TRBJ1-5 and V is TRBV4-1; D is ambiguous. Germline V gives CDR1 MGHRA, CDR2 YSYEKL. The CDR3 sequence is 15 residues long. The V end was cut by 0 bases, the J end by 9 bases, with 15 bases between. CDR3 bases: TGCGCCAGCAGCCAAGATCTGGCTGGGCGGGGGCCCCAGCATTTT. Protein product: CASSQDLAGRGPQHF.

The chain is built from TRBV19 and TRBJ2-1; 8 bases are a match to TRBD2. The CDR3 sequence is 15 residues long. CDR1 and CDR2 (germline): LNHDA, SQIVND (reference sequence). V lost 3 bases and J lost 5; bases outside the gene matches: 6. DNA of the CDR3: TGTGCCAGTAGTATGAGCGGGGGCGGGAACAATGAGCAGTTCTTC. This codes for CASSMSGGGNNEQFF.

V and J are TRBV7-8 and TRBJ1-4; no clear D gene. CDR1 SGHVS and CDR2 FQNEAQ come from the germline V gene. CDR3 length: 12 amino acids. V dropped 5 bases and J dropped 4 bases, with 5 bases sitting between them. The CDR3 DNA reads as TGTGCCAGCAGCGTGTATAATGAAAAACTGTTTTTT. The encoded protein is CASSVYNEKLFF.

The chain is built from TRBV7-9 and TRBJ1-4; D possibly corresponds to TRBD1 (5 bases). Germline CDR1 reads SEHNR; CDR2 reads FQNEAQ (reference sequence). V shed 6 bases and J shed 8 bases, with 13 bases lying between them. CDR3 size: 13 residues. The CDR3 sequence is CASRSDSGEKLFF. In DNA, the CDR3 is TGTGCCAGCAGGTCAGACAGTGGAGAAAAACTGTTTTTT.

This clone was detected a few times. The chain has TRBV7-9 and TRBJ1-3; possibly TRBD1 for D (5 bases). Looked up from germline, CDR1 is SEHNR and CDR2 is FQNEAQ (reference sequence). V lost 5 bases and J lost 6, with 11 bases in between. This CDR3 is 13 amino acids long. CDR3 sequence: CASSQGLQNTIYF. CDR3 in DNA: TGTGCCAGCAGCCAGGGACTCCAAAACACCATATATTTT.

V usage is TRBV5-1 and J usage is TRBJ2-7, with D unresolved. Trimming pared 0 bases from V and 4 bases from J, leaving 11 bases between. The CDR3 runs 14 residues. Germline assignment: CDR1 SGHRS and CDR2 YFSETQ. The CDR3 DNA follows: TGCGCCAGCAGCTTGGCCTATGCCGGGTACGAGCAGTACTTC. Amino acids: CASSLAYAGYEQYF.

The chain couples TRBV6-1 to TRBJ2-1, with D perhaps TRBD2 (5 bases). CDR1 MNHNS and CDR2 SASEGT come from the germline V gene. V lost 6 bases and J lost 3, with 15 bases in between. The CDR3 has 15 residues. CDR3 DNA: TGTGCCAGCAGCCTCACTAGTCTCCTCTACAATGAGCAGTTCTTC. It yields the protein CASSLTSLLYNEQFF.